This entry features one TCR beta chain sequence. Random hexamers served to reverse transcribe roughly 0.45 to 1 ug RNA. It was immunoSEQ multiplex PCR that amplified TCR beta CDR3 across 54 Vbeta and 13 Jbeta. TCRdb processed the immunoSEQ multiplex PCR reads anew with MiXCR; each CDR3 protein has one entry. The data show some 150,000 distinct CDR3 sequences, around 95% seen once. This record comes from a study of CD8 T cells in Susac syndrome. The specimen sequenced was CD8+ T cells from PBMCs. The sequence was obtained from a human donor with multiple sclerosis.

CDR3 nucleotides: TGTGCCAGCAGCCAAGGGACTAGCGGGCCCCTCTCCTACGAGCAGTACTTC. Translating gives CASSQGTSGPLSYEQYF. The V and J genes are TRBV3-1 and TRBJ2-7; the match to TRBD2 covers 11 bases. Germline assignment: CDR1 LGHDT and CDR2 YNNKEL (reference sequence). CDR3 length equals 17 residues. V lost 1 base, J lost 0 bases, and 5 bases stayed unmatched.